These T cell receptor beta chains were read from a single sample in a study of STAT5B mutations in CD4+ large granular lymphocyte leukemia. Only in-frame clones appear in the TCRdb table, and some are missing; sequencing was by immunoSEQ multiplex PCR. Among about 5,000 clones listed, around 80% were seen once. The sequencing input was PBMCs. Source of these receptors: a man in his 70s with CD4+ T-cell large granular lymphocyte leukemia. The CDR3 runs from the conserved cysteine through the conserved F or W. The order of the fields is clone size, V gene, D gene, J gene, CDR3 DNA, CDR3 protein. A D gene is named only where the DNA matches it firmly. The size field is filled for only some rows; it gives once, few, many or a size class.

clone_size: NA
v_call: TRBV30
d_call: NA
j_call: TRBJ2-4
cdr3_nt: TGTGCCTGGAGTGGTCTCCCTTCCTCAGCAGGGAGGTACTTC
cdr3_aa: CAWSGLPSSAGRYF

clone_size: NA
v_call: TRBV6-4
d_call: NA
j_call: TRBJ2-5
cdr3_nt: TGTGCCAGCAGTGAAGATTGGTTGGGGACCCAGTACTTC
cdr3_aa: CASSEDWLGTQYF

clone_size: once
v_call: TRBV11-2
d_call: TRBD2
j_call: TRBJ2-1
cdr3_nt: TGTGCCAGCAGCCGCCTAGCGGGAGGAAGGCAGTTCTTC
cdr3_aa: CASSRLAGGRQFF

clone_size: NA
v_call: TRBV7-6
d_call: NA
j_call: TRBJ1-1
cdr3_nt: TGTGCCAGCAGCGCCCAGGCTGGGGGGACTGAAGCTTTCTTT
cdr3_aa: CASSAQAGGTEAFF

clone_size: few
v_call: TRBV5-1
d_call: TRBD2
j_call: TRBJ2-2
cdr3_nt: TGCGCCAGCAGCGGGACGCGTTTAGCGGGAGTTGACACCGGGGAGCTGTTTTTT
cdr3_aa: CASSGTRLAGVDTGELFF

clone_size: NA
v_call: TRBV18
d_call: TRBD2
j_call: TRBJ2-7
cdr3_nt: TGTGCCAGCTCACCAGCTAGCGGGAGGGCCGAGCAGTACTTC
cdr3_aa: CASSPASGRAEQYF

clone_size: NA
v_call: TRBV5-1
d_call: TRBD2
j_call: TRBJ2-3
cdr3_nt: TGCGCCAGCAGCTTTCTAGCGGGAGGCAGCACAGATACGCAGTATTTT
cdr3_aa: CASSFLAGGSTDTQYF

clone_size: few
v_call: TRBV4-1
d_call: NA
j_call: TRBJ1-1
cdr3_nt: TGCGCCAGCAGCGTTACTCACTTGAACACTGAAGCTTTCTTT
cdr3_aa: CASSVTHLNTEAFF

clone_size: NA
v_call: TRBV6-5
d_call: TRBD1
j_call: TRBJ1-1
cdr3_nt: TGTGCCAGCAGACCGGGACAGGGGCGAGCTTTCTTT
cdr3_aa: CASRPGQGRAFF

clone_size: NA
v_call: TRBV9
d_call: NA
j_call: TRBJ2-1
cdr3_nt: TGTGCCAGCAGCGTACAGGCCTACAATGAGCAGTTCTTC
cdr3_aa: CASSVQAYNEQFF

clone_size: NA
v_call: TRBV7-2
d_call: NA
j_call: TRBJ2-5
cdr3_nt: TGTGCCAGCAGCCCAGTCCGGGGGCAAGAGACCCAGTACTTC
cdr3_aa: CASSPVRGQETQYF

clone_size: NA
v_call: TRBV6-5
d_call: NA
j_call: TRBJ2-7
cdr3_nt: TGTGCCACCCTAAAGCCCCCCTCGCCCGAGCAGTACTTC
cdr3_aa: CATLKPPSPEQYF

clone_size: NA
v_call: TRBV7-8
d_call: NA
j_call: TRBJ2-7
cdr3_nt: TGTGCCAGCAGCCGCAGCTCCTACGAGCAGTACTTC
cdr3_aa: CASSRSSYEQYF

clone_size: few
v_call: TRBV11-2
d_call: NA
j_call: TRBJ2-7
cdr3_nt: TGTGCCAGCAGCCCCTCCGGGGGAGCCTACGAGCAGTACTTC
cdr3_aa: CASSPSGGAYEQYF

clone_size: NA
v_call: TRBV2
d_call: NA
j_call: TRBJ1-4
cdr3_nt: TGTGCCAGCAGTGACGGGGCTAATGAAAAACTGTTTTTT
cdr3_aa: CASSDGANEKLFF

clone_size: NA
v_call: TRBV7-2
d_call: TRBD2
j_call: TRBJ2-3
cdr3_nt: TGTGCCAGCAGCAAACTAGCGGGAGGGGTAGATACGCAGTATTTT
cdr3_aa: CASSKLAGGVDTQYF

clone_size: NA
v_call: TRBV27
d_call: TRBD2
j_call: TRBJ2-1
cdr3_nt: TGTGCCAGCAGGACCGGGACTAGCATCGATGAGCAGTTCTTC
cdr3_aa: CASRTGTSIDEQFF

clone_size: NA
v_call: TRBV7-9
d_call: NA
j_call: TRBJ2-7
cdr3_nt: TGTGCCAGCAGCTTGGGCGACTACGAGCAGTACTTC
cdr3_aa: CASSLGDYEQYF

clone_size: NA
v_call: TRBV4-2
d_call: NA
j_call: TRBJ2-7
cdr3_nt: TGTGCCAGCAGCCAAGAGAGTTTTTCCCTTAGCGAGCAGTACTTC
cdr3_aa: CASSQESFSLSEQYF

clone_size: NA
v_call: TRBV10-3
d_call: NA
j_call: TRBJ2-5
cdr3_nt: TGTGCCATCAGTGATCCGGGCGAAGAGACCCAGTACTTC
cdr3_aa: CAISDPGEETQYF

clone_size: NA
v_call: TRBV5-1
d_call: NA
j_call: TRBJ2-3
cdr3_nt: TGCGCCAGCAGCTTGGACAGGGACAGCACAGATACGCAGTATTTT
cdr3_aa: CASSLDRDSTDTQYF

clone_size: NA
v_call: TRBV4-1
d_call: NA
j_call: TRBJ2-2
cdr3_nt: TGCGCCAGCAGCCCTGGGTTGGGGGGGCAAAGCGGGGAGCTGTTTTTT
cdr3_aa: CASSPGLGGQSGELFF

clone_size: NA
v_call: TRBV29-1
d_call: NA
j_call: TRBJ1-4
cdr3_nt: TGCAGCGTTCGGGGGGTCGGGGGAAGAGAAAAACTGTTTTTT
cdr3_aa: CSVRGVGGREKLFF

clone_size: NA
v_call: TRBV10-3
d_call: TRBD2
j_call: TRBJ2-7
cdr3_nt: TGTGCCATCAGTGAGCCGGGGGGGGCTCAGTACTTC
cdr3_aa: CAISEPGGAQYF

clone_size: NA
v_call: TRBV29-1
d_call: NA
j_call: TRBJ1-3
cdr3_nt: TGCAGCGTTGGCCTTCGGAGCTCTGGAAACACCATATATTTT
cdr3_aa: CSVGLRSSGNTIYF

clone_size: NA
v_call: TRBV5-1
d_call: TRBD1
j_call: TRBJ2-3
cdr3_nt: TGCGCCAGCAGCCTCTCCGGGACAGGGGGAGATACGCAGTATTTT
cdr3_aa: CASSLSGTGGDTQYF

clone_size: NA
v_call: TRBV18
d_call: TRBD2
j_call: TRBJ2-1
cdr3_nt: TGTGCCAGCTCACCCTCCGCGGGAGTGAGCTCCTACAATGAGCAGTTCTTC
cdr3_aa: CASSPSAGVSSYNEQFF

clone_size: few
v_call: TRBV6-6
d_call: NA
j_call: TRBJ1-1
cdr3_nt: TGTGCCAGCAGGCTCCAGGGGTCTGAAGCTTTCTTT
cdr3_aa: CASRLQGSEAFF

clone_size: NA
v_call: TRBV28
d_call: NA
j_call: TRBJ1-4
cdr3_nt: TGTGCCAGCAGTTCTGGTCTAGTGGGTGAAAAACTGTTTTTT
cdr3_aa: CASSSGLVGEKLFF

clone_size: few
v_call: TRBV28
d_call: NA
j_call: TRBJ2-3
cdr3_nt: TGTGCCAGCAGTTCCCCTCCCGGACACACAGATACGCAGTATTTT
cdr3_aa: CASSSPPGHTDTQYF

clone_size: few
v_call: TRBV19
d_call: NA
j_call: TRBJ2-5
cdr3_nt: TGTGCCAGTAGTATGGGAGAGACCCAGTACTTC
cdr3_aa: CASSMGETQYF

clone_size: NA
v_call: TRBV5-1
d_call: TRBD2
j_call: TRBJ2-1
cdr3_nt: TGCGCCAGCAGCTTGTTTAGCGGGTACAATGAGCAGTTCTTC
cdr3_aa: CASSLFSGYNEQFF

clone_size: NA
v_call: TRBV5-1
d_call: NA
j_call: TRBJ1-3
cdr3_nt: TGCGCCAGCAGCTTGTTACAGGGCTCTGGAAACACCATATATTTT
cdr3_aa: CASSLLQGSGNTIYF

clone_size: NA
v_call: TRBV10-1
d_call: NA
j_call: TRBJ2-1
cdr3_nt: TGCGCCAGCAGTGAGGGGGGGAACAATGAGCAGTTCTTC
cdr3_aa: CASSEGGNNEQFF

clone_size: NA
v_call: TRBV7-9
d_call: NA
j_call: TRBJ2-5
cdr3_nt: TGTGCCAGCAGCTTACAGGGTTGGGAGACCCAGTACTTC
cdr3_aa: CASSLQGWETQYF